This T cell receptor beta chain comes out of a study of cytomegalovirus exposure and HLA in healthy donors. Study-level points and caveats: Cytomegalovirus status was reportedly diagnosed by the classifier with high sensitivity and specificity. Within the approximately 110 validation repertoires, first-cohort TCR clusters tended to co-occur, according to a later analysis.

Worth noting for this clone: Its antigen remains unidentified.

Clones were sequenced by immunoSEQ multiplex PCR, and TCRdb holds only the in-frame ones, with some missing. The sample includes 250,000 to 300,000 clones, around 91% seen only once; the top ten take 0.3% to 0.4%. The receptor comes from a woman aged 18-29 years in good health and CMV-seronegative. Specimen: PBMCs.

The DNA of the CDR3 is TGTGCCAGCAGCGTAGACTCCGGGAGGCGGGGGGGCATAGAGACCCAGTACTTC. Translation gives CASSVDSGRRGGIETQYF. The chain joins TRBV9 to TRBJ2-5, with 9 bases lining up with TRBD2. The germline gives CDR1 SGDLS, CDR2 YYNGEE. Trimming removed 0 bases from V and 4 bases from J; junction bases left unmatched: 13. The CDR3 consists of 18 residues.